What follows describes a single T cell receptor (beta chain). Here immunoSEQ multiplex PCR was the method, and the copy in TCRdb shows in-frame clones only, minus some. This table holds about 120,000 clones, 80% to 95% found once. CDR1 is DFQATT and CDR2 is SNEGSKA in the germline V gene (reference sequence). CDR3 length: 17 residues. J was trimmed by 5 bases and V by 3 bases; bases with no gene match: 10. This sample stems from a study of control samples from healthy donors and cancer patients. The chain couples TRBV20-1 to TRBJ2-1; 13 nucleotides match TRBD2. The source is a man aged 35 to 55 in good health. The sequencing input was blood. The CDR3 loop reads CSASDEATSGGNNEQFF. The CDR3 nucleotides read TGCAGTGCTAGTGACGAAGCGACTAGCGGGGGGAACAATGAGCAGTTCTTC.